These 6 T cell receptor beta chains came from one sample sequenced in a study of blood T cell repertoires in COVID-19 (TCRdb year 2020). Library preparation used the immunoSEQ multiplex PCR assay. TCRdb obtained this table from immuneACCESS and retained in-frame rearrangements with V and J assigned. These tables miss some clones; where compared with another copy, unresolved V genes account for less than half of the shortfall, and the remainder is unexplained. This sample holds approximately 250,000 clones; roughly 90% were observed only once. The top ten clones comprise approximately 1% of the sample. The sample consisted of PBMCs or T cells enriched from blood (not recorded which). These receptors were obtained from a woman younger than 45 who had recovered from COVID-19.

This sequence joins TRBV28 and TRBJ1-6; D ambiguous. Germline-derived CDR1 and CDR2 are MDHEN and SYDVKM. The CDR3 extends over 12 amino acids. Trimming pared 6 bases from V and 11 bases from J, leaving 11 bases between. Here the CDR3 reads CASRVGMTPLHF. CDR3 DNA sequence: TGTGCCAGCAGGGTCGGGATGACACCCCTCCACTTT.

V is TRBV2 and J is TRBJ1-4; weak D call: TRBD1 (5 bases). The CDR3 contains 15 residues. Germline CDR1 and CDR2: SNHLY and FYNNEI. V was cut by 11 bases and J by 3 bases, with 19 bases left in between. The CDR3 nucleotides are TGTGCCTCCCTTATGACGGGGGTACCTAATGAAAAACTGTTTTTT. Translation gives CASLMTGVPNEKLFF.

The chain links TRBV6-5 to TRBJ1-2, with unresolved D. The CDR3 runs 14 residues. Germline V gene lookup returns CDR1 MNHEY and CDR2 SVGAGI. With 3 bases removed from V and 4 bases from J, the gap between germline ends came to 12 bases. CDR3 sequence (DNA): TGTGCCAGCAGTTATATCCCCGTCGTCTATGGCTACACCTTC. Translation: CASSYIPVVYGYTF.

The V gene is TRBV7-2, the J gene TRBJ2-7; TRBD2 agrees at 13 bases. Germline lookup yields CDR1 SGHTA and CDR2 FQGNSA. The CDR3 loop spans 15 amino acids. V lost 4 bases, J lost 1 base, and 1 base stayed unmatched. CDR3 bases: TGTGCCAGCAGCTGGGGACTAGCGGGGTCCTACGAGCAGTACTTC. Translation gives CASSWGLAGSYEQYF.

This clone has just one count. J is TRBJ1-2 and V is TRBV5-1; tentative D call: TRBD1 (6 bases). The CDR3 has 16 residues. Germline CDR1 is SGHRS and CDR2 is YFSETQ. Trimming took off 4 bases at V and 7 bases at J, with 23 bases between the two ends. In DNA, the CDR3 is TGCGCCAGCAGCGCTTTACTAAACCGGGACACCCGTGGCTACACCTTC. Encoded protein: CASSALLNRDTRGYTF. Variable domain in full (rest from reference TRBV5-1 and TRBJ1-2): KAGVTQTPRYLIKTRGQQVTLSCSPISGHRSVSWYQQTPGQGLQFLFEYFSETQRNKGNFPGRFSGRQFSNSRSEMNVSTLELGDSALYLCASSALLNRDTRGYTFGSGTRLTVV.

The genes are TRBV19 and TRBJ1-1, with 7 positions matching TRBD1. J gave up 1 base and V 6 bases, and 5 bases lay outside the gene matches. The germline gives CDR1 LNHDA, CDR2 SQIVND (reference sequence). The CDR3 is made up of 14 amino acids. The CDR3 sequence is CASSLGTANTEAFF. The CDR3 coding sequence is TGTGCCAGTAGCCTCGGGACAGCGAACACTGAAGCTTTCTTT.